This TCR beta chain was profiled in a study of T cell responses to AZD1222 COVID-19 vaccine. Study-level results: Nearly half of spike-specific TCRs reportedly target unmutated variant regions.

The protocol was immunoSEQ multiplex PCR, while the TCRdb copy is restricted to in-frame clones and leaves out a portion. The sample comprises some 130,000 clones, around 90% of which are singletons, and just under 6.5% rests with the top ten. This clone was recorded once. The antigen remains unidentified. V trimming: 5 bases; J trimming: 1 base; junction bases outside the gene matches: 13. The germline CDR1 and CDR2 sequences are SEHNR and FQNEAQ (reference sequence). The CDR3 sequence is 19 residues long. The TCR comes from an adult in good health. This sequence joins TRBV7-9 and TRBJ2-1; 11 bases agree with TRBD2. Here the sequenced sample was peripheral blood, taken on day 0 of AZD1222 vaccination. CDR3 amino acids: CASSRGTSGGRRSYNEQFF. CDR3 bases: TGTGCCAGCAGCCGCGGGACTAGCGGAGGTCGGAGGTCCTACAATGAGCAGTTCTTC.